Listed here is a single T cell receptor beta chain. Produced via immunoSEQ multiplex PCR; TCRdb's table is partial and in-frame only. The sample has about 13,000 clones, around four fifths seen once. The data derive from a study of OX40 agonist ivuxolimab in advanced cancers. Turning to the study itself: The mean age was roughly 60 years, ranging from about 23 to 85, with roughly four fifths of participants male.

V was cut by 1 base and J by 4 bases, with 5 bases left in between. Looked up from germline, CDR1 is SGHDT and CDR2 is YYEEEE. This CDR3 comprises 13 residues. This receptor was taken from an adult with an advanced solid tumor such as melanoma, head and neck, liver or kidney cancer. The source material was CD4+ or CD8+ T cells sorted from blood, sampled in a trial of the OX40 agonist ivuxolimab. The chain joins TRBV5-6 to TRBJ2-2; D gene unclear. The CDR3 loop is CASSLLTTGELFF. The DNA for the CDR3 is TGTGCCAGCAGCTTGTTGACCACCGGGGAGCTGTTTTTT.